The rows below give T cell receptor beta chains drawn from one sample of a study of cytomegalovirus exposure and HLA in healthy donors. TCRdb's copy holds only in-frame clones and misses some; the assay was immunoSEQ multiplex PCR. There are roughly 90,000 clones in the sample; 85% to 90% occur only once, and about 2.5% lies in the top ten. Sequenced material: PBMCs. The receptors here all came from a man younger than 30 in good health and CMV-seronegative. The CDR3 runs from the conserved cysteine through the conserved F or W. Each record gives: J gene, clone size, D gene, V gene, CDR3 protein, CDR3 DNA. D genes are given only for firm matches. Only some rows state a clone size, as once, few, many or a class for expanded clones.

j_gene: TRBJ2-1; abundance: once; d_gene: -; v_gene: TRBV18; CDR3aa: CASSPMPPSSYNEQFF; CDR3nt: TGTGCCAGCTCACCAATGCCCCCGAGCTCCTACAATGAGCAGTTCTTC
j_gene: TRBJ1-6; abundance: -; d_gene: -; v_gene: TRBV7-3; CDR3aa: CASSIAGYNSPLHF; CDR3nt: TGTGCCAGCAGTATAGCAGGGTATAATTCACCCCTCCACTTT
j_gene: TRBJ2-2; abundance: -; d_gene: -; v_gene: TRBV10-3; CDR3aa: CAIKGGPNTGELFF; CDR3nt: TGTGCCATCAAAGGAGGACCGAACACCGGGGAGCTGTTTTTT
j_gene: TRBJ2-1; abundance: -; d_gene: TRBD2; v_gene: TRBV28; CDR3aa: CASRYREDTRNEQFF; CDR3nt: TGTGCCAGCAGGTACCGGGAGGATACTCGAAATGAGCAGTTCTTC
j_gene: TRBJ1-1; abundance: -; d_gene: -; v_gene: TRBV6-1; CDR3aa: CASSFKTDPGEAFF; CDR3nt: TGTGCCAGCAGTTTTAAAACTGATCCGGGGGAAGCTTTCTTT
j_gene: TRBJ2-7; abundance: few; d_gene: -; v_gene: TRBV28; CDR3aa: CASSLPGVPDYEQYF; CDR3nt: TGTGCCAGCAGTTTACCGGGGGTTCCGGACTACGAGCAGTACTTC
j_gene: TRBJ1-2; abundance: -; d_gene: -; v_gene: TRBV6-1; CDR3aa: CASSESPGLGYTF; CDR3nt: TGTGCCAGCAGTGAATCCCCGGGACTGGGCTACACCTTC
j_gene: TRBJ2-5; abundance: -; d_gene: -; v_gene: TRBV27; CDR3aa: CASSLSLGRQETQYF; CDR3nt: TGTGCCAGCAGTTTATCTCTGGGGCGCCAAGAGACCCAGTACTTC
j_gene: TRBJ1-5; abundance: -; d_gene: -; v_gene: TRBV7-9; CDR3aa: CASSGDSGNQPQHF; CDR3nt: TGTGCCAGCAGCGGCGACAGTGGGAATCAGCCCCAGCATTTT
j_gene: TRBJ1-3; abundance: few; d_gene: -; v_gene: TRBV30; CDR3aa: CAYGVSGNTIYF; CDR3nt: TGTGCATACGGGGTCTCTGGAAACACCATATATTTT
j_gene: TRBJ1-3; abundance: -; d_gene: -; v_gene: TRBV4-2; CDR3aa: CASSSRIDSSSGNTIYF; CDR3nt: TGTGCCAGCAGCTCCCGGATCGACAGTAGCTCTGGAAACACCATATATTTT
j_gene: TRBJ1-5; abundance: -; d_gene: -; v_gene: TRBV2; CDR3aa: CASSDVRGQGWNQPQHF; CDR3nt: TGTGCCAGCAGTGATGTCAGGGGTCAGGGGTGGAATCAGCCCCAGCATTTT
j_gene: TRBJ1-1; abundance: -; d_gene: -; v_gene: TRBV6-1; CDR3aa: CASGNQGNTEAFF; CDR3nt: TGTGCCAGCGGAAACCAGGGGAACACTGAAGCTTTCTTT
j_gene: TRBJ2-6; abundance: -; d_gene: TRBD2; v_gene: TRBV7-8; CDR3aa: CASRPWGGRGSGANVLTF; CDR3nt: TGTGCCAGCAGGCCCTGGGGGGGAAGAGGCTCTGGGGCCAACGTCCTGACTTTC
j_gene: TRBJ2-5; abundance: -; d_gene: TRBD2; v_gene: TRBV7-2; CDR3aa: CASSLEAGRIFAEQYF; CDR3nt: TGTGCCAGCAGCTTAGAGGCCGGGAGGATTTTTGCGGAGCAGTACTTC
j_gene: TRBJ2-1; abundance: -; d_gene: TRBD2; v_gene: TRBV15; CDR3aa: CATSRARSGIGNEQFF; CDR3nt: TGTGCCACCAGCAGAGCCCGCAGCGGGATAGGCAATGAGCAGTTCTTC
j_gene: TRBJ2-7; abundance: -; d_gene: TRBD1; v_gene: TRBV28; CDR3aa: CASSLWLQGLKSEQYF; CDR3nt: TGTGCCAGCAGTTTATGGCTACAGGGGTTGAAGAGCGAGCAGTACTTC
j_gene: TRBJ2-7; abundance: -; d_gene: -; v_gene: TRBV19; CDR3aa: CASSPIVGQGEQYF; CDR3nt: TGTGCCAGTAGCCCCATCGTGGGGCAGGGCGAGCAGTACTTC